This is a list of T cell receptor beta chains from one sample in a study of blood T cell repertoires in COVID-19. Libraries were prepared by immunoSEQ multiplex PCR; TCRdb keeps only in-frame clonotypes and omits some of them. Of roughly 160,000 clones listed, 80% to 90% are singletons. Sequenced material: peripheral blood. These receptors came from a woman aged 70-85 years who had recovered from COVID-19. CDR3s include the opening cysteine and the closing phenylalanine or tryptophan. A D gene is named only where the DNA matches it firmly. Part of the rows lack a size; the others show once, few, many or a class for expanded clones.

j_call d_call clone_size v_call cdr3_nt cdr3_aa
TRBJ1-6 . . TRBV9 TGTGCCAGCAGCACGACTCCCACCTTGTATAATTCACCCCTCCACTTT CASSTTPTLYNSPLHF
TRBJ2-2 TRBD2 . TRBV3-1/TRBV3-2 TGTGCCAGCAGCCCCGGGGGGGCCGGCTGGACCGGGGAGCTGTTTTTT CASSPGGAGWTGELFF
TRBJ2-1 TRBD1 . TRBV5-4 TGTGCCAGCAGCTCTACCGGGACAGGGTCCAATGAGCAGTTCTTC CASSSTGTGSNEQFF
TRBJ1-1 . . TRBV28 TGTGCCAGCAGTTTAGGGGGGGGGAGGTGGACTGAAGCTTTCTTT CASSLGGGRWTEAFF
TRBJ2-1 TRBD1 . TRBV7-9 TGTGCCAGCACCTCAGGGCAGGGGGCGTTGCTCCCTACCGGTGAGCAGTTCTTC CASTSGQGALLPTGEQFF
TRBJ1-4 . . TRBV18 TGTGCCAGCTCACCGAACAGGGCAACTAATGAAAAACTGTTTTTT CASSPNRATNEKLFF
TRBJ1-2 . . TRBV5-6 TGTGCCAGCAGCTTTCCAGGGGCCAACTATGGCTACACCTTC CASSFPGANYGYTF
TRBJ2-1 . few TRBV7-3 TGTGCCAGCAGCCGGGATCCCTCCTACAATGAGCAGTTCTTC CASSRDPSYNEQFF
TRBJ2-3 TRBD2 few TRBV7-3 TGTGCCAGCAGCGAACCCCCAGCGGGGCCCCAGTATTTT CASSEPPAGPQYF
TRBJ1-6 TRBD1 few TRBV19 TGTGCCAGTAGTATAGCCCCGGTGGGACAGAACAAGGCACCCCTCCACTTT CASSIAPVGQNKAPLHF
TRBJ1-5 . . TRBV19 TGTGCCAGTAGTACCTTTGACAGAAAGCCCCAGCATTTT CASSTFDRKPQHF
TRBJ1-2 . . TRBV2 TGTGCCAGCAGTGAAGGATCTAGGGGCTATGGCTACACCTTC CASSEGSRGYGYTF
TRBJ2-1 . . TRBV14 TGTGCCAGCAGCCACCAATACGGAGGTTACGAGAATGAGCAGTTCTTC CASSHQYGGYENEQFF
TRBJ1-1 . . TRBV3-1/TRBV3-2 TGTGCCAGCAGCCGCCTAAACACTGAAGCTTTCTTT CASSRLNTEAFF
TRBJ1-1 . . TRBV25-1 TGTGCCAGCAGTGAATGGGGGCAGGGTTCCGGGTCTGAAGCTTTCTTT CASSEWGQGSGSEAFF
TRBJ1-5 TRBD1 . TRBV18 TGTGCCAGCTCACCTCTTCCGGGACAGGACAATCAGCCCCAGCATTTT CASSPLPGQDNQPQHF
TRBJ1-2 TRBD1 . TRBV5-4 TGTGCCAGCAGCCCCTACAGGGGACCCTATGGCTACACCTTC CASSPYRGPYGYTF
TRBJ1-5 TRBD1 few TRBV2 TGTGCCAGCAGTGGGGGACAGCAGGTTAATCAGCCCCAGCATTTT CASSGGQQVNQPQHF
TRBJ2-7 . few TRBV18 TGTGCCAGCTCTCGGGGGAGTCAGCCCTCCTACGAGCAGTACTTC CASSRGSQPSYEQYF
TRBJ1-5 . . TRBV3-1/TRBV3-2 TGTGCCAGCAGCCAAGGTAGTTCTAGCAATCAGCCCCAGCATTTT CASSQGSSSNQPQHF
TRBJ2-2 TRBD2 . TRBV2 TGTGCCAGCAACAGACTAGCGGGAGTCACCGGGGAGCTGTTTTTT CASNRLAGVTGELFF
TRBJ2-7 TRBD1 . TRBV9 TGTGCCAGCAGCGTACAGACAGGGAGAGGTTACGAGCAGTACTTC CASSVQTGRGYEQYF
TRBJ1-1 TRBD1 . TRBV2 TGTGCCACCAAAACCGACAGGGACACTGAAGCTTTCTTT CATKTDRDTEAFF
TRBJ2-6 . . TRBV9 TGTGCCAGCAGCGTACGCACAGGGTATGGGGCCAACGTCCTGACTTTC CASSVRTGYGANVLTF
TRBJ2-1 . . TRBV27 TGTGCCAGCAGTTTGGCGGGGGCGTGGGATGAGCAGTTCTTC CASSLAGAWDEQFF
TRBJ2-1 TRBD2 . TRBV29-1 TGCAGCTCTGGACTAGCGGGAGTGCGGAATGAGCAGTTCTTC CSSGLAGVRNEQFF
TRBJ1-4 . few TRBV20-1 TGCAGTGCTAGTCCGAGGCGGGAAAAACTGTTTTTT CSASPRREKLFF
TRBJ1-4 TRBD1 . TRBV29-1 TGCAGCGTAGGACAGGGGAGTGGAGAAAAACTGTTTTTT CSVGQGSGEKLFF
TRBJ2-7 . . TRBV5-4 TGTGCCAGCAGCTTTTTCCCGTACGAGCAGTACTTC CASSFFPYEQYF
TRBJ2-7 TRBD1 . TRBV6-5 TGTGCCAGCAGTCCCGACAGGGCCACCTCCTACGAGCAGTACTTC CASSPDRATSYEQYF
TRBJ1-2 . . TRBV20-1 TGCAGTGCTAGTGGGCGGAACGAGGGATCCACCTTC CSASGRNEGSTF
TRBJ2-1 . . TRBV6-5 TGTGCCAGCAGTTACGGCGGACTCCACTACAATGAGCAGTTCTTC CASSYGGLHYNEQFF